This TCR beta chain was captured in a study of Graves' ophthalmopathy and Graves' hyperthyroidism. RNA transcripts were the source from which TCR beta CDR3 regions were amplified. HTBI primers were employed in first-round RT-PCR, then a second-round multiplex PCR followed. TCRdb processed the multiplex PCR reads anew with MiXCR; each CDR3 protein has one entry. Of about 740,000 distinct CDR3 sequences detected, roughly 40% appear once; the ten largest clones hold roughly 46%. This clonotype was recorded at least ten times. Its antigen remains unknown. The study's findings and limits: Blood also carried most expanded thyroid clonotypes exceeding 0.001 frequency.

Specimen: peripheral blood. The receptor comes from an adult man with Graves' ophthalmopathy.

The CDR3 protein is CASRKDTNYGYTF. CDR3 nucleotide sequence: TGTGCCAGCAGGAAGGACACGAACTATGGCTACACCTTC. This chain links TRBV2 with TRBJ1-2; tentative D call: TRBD1 (5 bases). CDR3 size: 13 residues. The V end lost 6 bases, the J end lost 2 bases, and 10 bases lay between the germline ends. Germline CDR1 reads SNHLY; CDR2 reads FYNNEI.